This T cell receptor beta chain was sequenced in a study of blood T cell repertoires in COVID-19. Turning to the study itself: Whether acute or convalescent, the COVID-19 samples came from the United States, Italy and Spain. In each case, the material was cDNA or gDNA derived from T cells, B-cell-depleted T cells, or PBMCs.

Study processing details: By means of reference gene primer amplification, nucleated cell counts were estimated. Sequencing used immunoSEQ multiplex PCR; TCRdb keeps in-frame clones, though not all of them. V, J and clone size are taken as reported in that table, and D and trimming were inferred from the DNA itself. The sample consists of about 68,000 clones, around 80% of them appearing once. Sequenced material: peripheral blood. The receptor's source is a human donor in a cohort sampled during active COVID-19.

DNA for the CDR3: TGCAGCGTTGTGGACACGGACAAAAACATTCAGTACTTC. The encoded protein is CSVVDTDKNIQYF. The chain carries TRBV29-1 and TRBJ2-4; a weak D match, TRBD1 (5 bases). V lost 4 bases and J 3 bases, leaving 10 bases between the germline ends. Germline V gene sequence: CDR1 SQVTM, CDR2 ANQGSEA. The CDR3 consists of 13 residues.